These 9 T cell receptor beta chains were all obtained from the same sample, sequenced in a study of identical twins. TCRdb processed the 5' RACE reads anew with MiXCR; each CDR3 protein has one entry. The repertoire holds 300,000 or so distinct CDR3 sequences, with roughly 9% as singletons. The data were also submitted as part of a second study, on yellow fever vaccine responses in identical twins.

The sequenced sample was CD8+ T cells sorted from blood. All receptors come from a woman between 18 and 29 years old in good health.

This clonotype was seen only a few times. The V gene is TRBV15, the J gene TRBJ2-1, with a weak D call TRBD2 (6 bases). From germline, CDR1 is LNHNV and CDR2 YYDKDF (reference sequence). V was shortened by 6 bases and J by 9 bases, with 21 bases between the two germline ends. The CDR3 spans 15 residues. CDR3 loop: CATSLGGTDWGEQFF. The DNA for the CDR3 is TGTGCCACCAGTTTGGGGGGAACCGACTGGGGTGAGCAGTTCTTC.

The chain links TRBV23-1 to TRBJ2-7; 12 bases align to TRBD2. TRBV23-1 is reported as an ORF; its role is uncertain. J was trimmed by 3 bases and V by 8 bases; bases with no gene match: 14. This CDR3 has 17 residues. The CDR3 loop reads CASPGASGRDGLYEQYF. CDR3 sequence (DNA): TGCGCCAGCCCGGGGGCTAGCGGGAGGGACGGGCTCTACGAGCAGTACTTC.

This clonotype was counted at least ten times. This chain connects TRBV6-1 to TRBJ2-2, with D tentatively TRBD2 (6 bases). CDR3 size: 15 residues. Germline V CDR1 and CDR2: MNHNS, SASEGT. V shed 4 bases and J shed 6 bases, with 15 bases lying between them. CDR3 nucleotide sequence: TGTGCCAGCAGTGTGGGGGGTGGGAGCCCCGGGGAGCTGTTTTTT. It is translated as CASSVGGGSPGELFF.

This rearrangement joins TRBV27 to TRBJ2-1, with unresolved D. The V end lost 8 bases, the J end lost 5 bases, and 10 bases lay between the germline ends. There are 12 residues in the CDR3. Germline lookup yields CDR1 MNHEY and CDR2 SMNVEV (reference sequence). CDR3 in amino acids: CASGLRNNEQFF. CDR3 DNA: TGTGCCAGCGGCCTTAGGAACAATGAGCAGTTCTTC.

The sample holds many counts of this clonotype. This chain joins TRBV7-2 and TRBJ2-1; D may be TRBD2 (6 bases). The CDR3 sequence is 16 residues long. The germline CDR1 and CDR2 sequences are SGHTA and FQGNSA. Trimming removed 0 bases at V and 2 bases at J, with 11 bases between. CDR3 sequence: CASSLAYGTPYNEQFF. As DNA, the CDR3 is TGTGCCAGCAGCTTAGCCTACGGGACTCCCTACAATGAGCAGTTCTTC.

This clonotype was seen at least ten times. The chain couples TRBV27 to TRBJ2-5; tentatively, D is TRBD2 (7 bases). The CDR3 has 16 amino acids. The V gene lost 4 bases and the J gene lost 2 bases, with 17 bases spanning the gap. Germline lookup yields CDR1 MNHEY and CDR2 SMNVEV (reference sequence). The CDR3 sequence: CASSSYMGGAQETQYF. CDR3 coding DNA: TGTGCCAGCAGTTCCTACATGGGGGGGGCGCAAGAGACCCAGTACTTC.

This clonotype was picked up one time. A much more abundant neighbour one base away suggests this may be a read error. The chain uses TRBV7-9 and TRBJ2-7; the match to TRBD2 covers 8 bases. Per the germline V gene, CDR1 is SEHNR and CDR2 is FQNEAQ (reference sequence). Trimming took 5 bases from V and 4 from J; bases not matched to a gene: 13. The CDR3 is 16 amino acids. The DNA for the CDR3 is TGTGCCAGCAGCCCGCCCAAAGCGGGAGTTTCGTACGAGCAGTACTTC. This encodes CASSPPKAGVSYEQYF.

This sequence joins TRBV10-3 and TRBJ1-2, with 8 bases that match TRBD1. The germline gives CDR1 ENHRY, CDR2 SYGVKD. The CDR3 runs 16 residues. Trimming at V came to 7 bases and at J to 5 bases, leaving 15 bases not matched to a gene. The CDR3 here is CAITDMDREGRYGYTF. CDR3 sequence (DNA): TGTGCCATCACCGACATGGACAGGGAAGGACGATATGGCTACACCTTC.

This clonotype occurred many times. One end of the junction varies from germline; a read error may be responsible. The chain is built from TRBV29-1 and TRBJ2-5; possible D gene TRBD2, 5 bases. Germline-derived CDR1 and CDR2 are SQVTM and ANQGSEA. This CDR3 has 12 amino acids. CDR3 sequence: CSVVGDGLAGDF. Here the CDR3 DNA reads TGCAGCGTTGTCGGGGATGGGCTCGCTGGGGACTTC.